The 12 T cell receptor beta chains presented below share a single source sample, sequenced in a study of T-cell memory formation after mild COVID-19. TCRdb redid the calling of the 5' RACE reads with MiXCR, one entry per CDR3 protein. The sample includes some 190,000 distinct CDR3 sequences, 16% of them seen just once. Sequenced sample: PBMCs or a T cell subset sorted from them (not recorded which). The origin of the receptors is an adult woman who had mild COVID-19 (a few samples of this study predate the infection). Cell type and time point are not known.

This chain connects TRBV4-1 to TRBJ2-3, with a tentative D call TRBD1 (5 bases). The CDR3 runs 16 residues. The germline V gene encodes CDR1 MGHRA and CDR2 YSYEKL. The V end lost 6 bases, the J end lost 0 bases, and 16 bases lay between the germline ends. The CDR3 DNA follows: TGCGCCAGCAGGGAAACAGGATTTTCTAGCACAGATACGCAGTATTTT. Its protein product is CASRETGFSSTDTQYF.

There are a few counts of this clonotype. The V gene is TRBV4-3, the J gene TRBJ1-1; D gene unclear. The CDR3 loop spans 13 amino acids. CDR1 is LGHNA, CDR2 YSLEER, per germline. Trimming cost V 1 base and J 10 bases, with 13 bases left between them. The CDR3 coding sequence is TGCGCCAGCAGCCAAGGATGGGGTTTCGGAGCTTTCTTT. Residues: CASSQGWGFGAFF.

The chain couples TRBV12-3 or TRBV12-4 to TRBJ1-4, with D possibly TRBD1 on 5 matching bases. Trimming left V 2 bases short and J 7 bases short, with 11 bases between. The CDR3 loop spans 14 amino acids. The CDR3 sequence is CASSLSGVAEKLFF. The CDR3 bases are TGTGCCAGCAGTTTATCGGGGGTGGCTGAAAAACTGTTTTTT.

The CDR3 spells CASRPIRVSLHEQFF. DNA of the CDR3: TGTGCCAGCAGACCTATCAGGGTATCCCTCCATGAGCAGTTCTTC. The chain combines TRBV6-2 or TRBV6-3 with TRBJ2-1; the D gene is possibly TRBD1 (5 bases). Trimming took off 6 bases at V and 8 bases at J, with 20 bases between the two ends. The CDR3 runs 15 residues. The germline CDR1 and CDR2 sequences are MNHEY and SVGEGT.

CDR3 loop: CASSEAVGQGWREQYF. CDR3 DNA sequence: TGTGCCAGCAGTGAGGCGGTAGGACAGGGATGGAGAGAGCAGTACTTC. This chain connects TRBV6-1 to TRBJ2-7, with TRBD1 matching 8 bases. The CDR3 runs to 16 residues. V was clipped by 3 bases and J by 7 bases; unmatched bases: 14. Per germline, CDR1 MNHNS and CDR2 SASEGT.

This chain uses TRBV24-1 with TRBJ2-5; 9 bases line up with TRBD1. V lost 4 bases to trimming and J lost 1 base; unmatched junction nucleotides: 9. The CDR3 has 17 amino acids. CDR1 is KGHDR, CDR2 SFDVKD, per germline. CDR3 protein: CATSDPRGQGAQETQYF. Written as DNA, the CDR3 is TGTGCCACCAGTGACCCCCGGGGACAGGGCGCCCAAGAGACCCAGTACTTC.

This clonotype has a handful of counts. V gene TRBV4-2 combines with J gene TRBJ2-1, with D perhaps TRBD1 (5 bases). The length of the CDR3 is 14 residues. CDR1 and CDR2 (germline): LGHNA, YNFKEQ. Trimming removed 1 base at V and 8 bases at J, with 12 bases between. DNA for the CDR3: TGTGCCAGCAGCCAAGTCAGTAGGGGCGATGAGCAGTTCTTC. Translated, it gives CASSQVSRGDEQFF.

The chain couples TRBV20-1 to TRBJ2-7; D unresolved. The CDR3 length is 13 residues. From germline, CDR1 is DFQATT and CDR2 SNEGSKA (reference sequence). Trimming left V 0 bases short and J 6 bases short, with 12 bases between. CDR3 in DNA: TGCAGTGCTAGAGATCAAAGGGTCTTCGAGCAGTACTTC. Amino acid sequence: CSARDQRVFEQYF.

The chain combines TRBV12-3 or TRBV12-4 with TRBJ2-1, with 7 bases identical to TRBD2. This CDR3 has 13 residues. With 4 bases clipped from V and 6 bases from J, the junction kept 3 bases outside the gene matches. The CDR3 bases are TGTGCCAGCAGTTACGCTAGCGGCAATGAGCAGTTCTTC. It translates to CASSYASGNEQFF.

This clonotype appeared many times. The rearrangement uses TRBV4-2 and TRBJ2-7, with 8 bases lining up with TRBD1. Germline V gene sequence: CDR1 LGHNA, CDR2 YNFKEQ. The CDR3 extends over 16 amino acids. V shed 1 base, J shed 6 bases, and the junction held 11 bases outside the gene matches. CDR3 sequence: CASSQGEGDRGLEQYF. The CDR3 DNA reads TGTGCCAGCAGCCAAGGAGAAGGCGACAGGGGCCTCGAGCAGTACTTC.

CDR3: CATSPDPGTANTEAFF. DNA for the CDR3: TGTGCCACCAGCCCCGACCCCGGGACAGCAAACACTGAAGCTTTCTTT. The chain couples TRBV15 to TRBJ1-1; 7 bases fit TRBD1. The CDR3 is 16 amino acids. Germline loops: CDR1 LNHNV, CDR2 YYDKDF (reference sequence). V trimming: 5 bases; J trimming: 2 bases; junction bases outside the gene matches: 11. Drawing the rest from reference TRBV15 and TRBJ1-1, the complete variable domain is DAMVIQNPRYQVTQFGKPVTLSCSQTLNHNVMYWYQQKSSQAPKLLFHYYDKDFNNEADTPDNFQSRRPNTSFCFLDIRSPGLGDTAMYLCATSPDPGTANTEAFFGQGTRLTVV.

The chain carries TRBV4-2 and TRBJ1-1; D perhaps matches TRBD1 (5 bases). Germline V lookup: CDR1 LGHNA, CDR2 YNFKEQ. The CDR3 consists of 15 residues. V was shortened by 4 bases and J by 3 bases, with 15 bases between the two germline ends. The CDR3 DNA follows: TGTGCCAGCAGCCTCGCCGGTCGGGGGGACACTGAAGCTTTCTTT. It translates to CASSLAGRGDTEAFF.